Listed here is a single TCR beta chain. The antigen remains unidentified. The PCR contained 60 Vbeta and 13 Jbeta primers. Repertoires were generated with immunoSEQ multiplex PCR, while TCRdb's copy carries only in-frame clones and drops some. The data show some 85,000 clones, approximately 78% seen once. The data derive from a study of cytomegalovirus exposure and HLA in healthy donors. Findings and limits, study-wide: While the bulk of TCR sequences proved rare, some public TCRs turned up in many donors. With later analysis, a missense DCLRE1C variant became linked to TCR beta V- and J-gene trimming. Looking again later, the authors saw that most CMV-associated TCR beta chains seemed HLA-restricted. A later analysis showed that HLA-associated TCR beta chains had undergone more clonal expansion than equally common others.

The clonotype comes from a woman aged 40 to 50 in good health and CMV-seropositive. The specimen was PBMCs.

The CDR3 nucleotides are TGCGCCAGCAGCTTGGGTCCCAGCGGGATCGCCAATGAGCAGTTCTTC. Protein sequence: CASSLGPSGIANEQFF. V usage is TRBV5-1 and J usage is TRBJ2-1; 7 bases match TRBD2. J lost 6 bases, V lost 0 bases, and 9 bases had no gene match. Germline V lookup: CDR1 SGHRS, CDR2 YFSETQ. CDR3 length: 16 amino acids.